What follows describes a single T cell receptor (beta chain). Authors' processing steps: How many nucleated cells were present was estimated from reference gene primer amplification. Generated by immunoSEQ multiplex PCR, the TCRdb table keeps only in-frame clones and is missing some. D and trimming were read from the DNA, whereas the V and J calls and clone size are those reported in that table. The data show a few hundred thousand clones, 88% seen once. These data are taken from a study of blood T cell repertoires in COVID-19. About the research overall: The cDNA or gDNA used as material had been derived from T cells, B-cell-depleted T cells, or PBMCs.

Enrolment of Seattle patients took place during active infection, and they were followed longitudinally. This TCR came from a woman in her 30s with COVID-19, enrolled during active disease. The sample taken for sequencing was peripheral blood.

The CDR3 bases are TGTGCCAGCAGCCTGGGACAGGGGGGTTTCGGGGGCTACACCTTC. Translated, it gives CASSLGQGGFGGYTF. The V call is TRBV5-6, the J call TRBJ1-2; 11 bases fit TRBD1. The CDR3 extends over 15 amino acids. Trimming removed 4 bases from V and 8 bases from J; junction bases left unmatched: 10. The V gene's germline CDR1 is SGHDT and CDR2 YYEEEE.